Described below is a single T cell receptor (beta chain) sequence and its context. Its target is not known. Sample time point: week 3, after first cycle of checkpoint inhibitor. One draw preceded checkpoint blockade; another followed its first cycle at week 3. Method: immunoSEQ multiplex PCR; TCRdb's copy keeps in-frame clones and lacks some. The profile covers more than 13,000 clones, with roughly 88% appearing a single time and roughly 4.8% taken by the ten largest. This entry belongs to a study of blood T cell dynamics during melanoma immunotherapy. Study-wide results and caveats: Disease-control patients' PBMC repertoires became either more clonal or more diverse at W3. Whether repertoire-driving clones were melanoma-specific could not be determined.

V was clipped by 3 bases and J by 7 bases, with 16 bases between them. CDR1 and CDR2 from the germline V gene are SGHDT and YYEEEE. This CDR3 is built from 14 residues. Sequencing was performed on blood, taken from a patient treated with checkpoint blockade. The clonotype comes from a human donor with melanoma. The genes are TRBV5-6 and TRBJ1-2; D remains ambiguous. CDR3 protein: CASSSRHPGSGYTF. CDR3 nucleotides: TGTGCCAGCAGCTCACGACATCCAGGCTCTGGCTACACCTTC.